This is a list of T cell receptor beta chains from one sample in a study of T cells in Graves' hyperthyroidism and ophthalmopathy. MiXCR, applied by TCRdb to the multiplex PCR reads, yields one record per CDR3 protein. The data hold 400,000 to 550,000 distinct CDR3 sequences, with around an eighth observed a single time. Material for sequencing was blood. These receptors were obtained from a woman aged 18-29 years with Graves' hyperthyroidism. Both conserved end residues are part of each CDR3. D genes are given only for firm matches. The size entry is marked missing in some rows and otherwise reads once, few, many or a size class.

length,D,J,size,V,CDR3,DNA
16,TRBD2,TRBJ2-5,few,TRBV5-1,CASSLGLAGIPETQYF,TGCGCCAGCAGCTTGGGGCTAGCGGGGATTCCGGAGACCCAGTACTTC
15,.,TRBJ1-6,many,TRBV25-1,CASSDTGHLNSPLHF,TGTGCCAGCTCCGACACAGGACACCTTAATTCACCCCTCCACTTT
18,.,TRBJ1-3,many,TRBV7-8,CASSYIKRGFRSGNTIYF,TGTGCCAGCAGCTACATAAAGCGGGGGTTCCGTTCTGGAAACACCATATATTTT
14,.,TRBJ2-4,many,TRBV2,CASRERLAKNIQYF,TGTGCCAGCAGGGAGCGGCTAGCCAAAAACATTCAGTACTTC
14,.,TRBJ1-6,.,TRBV3-1,CASSLDRDNSPLHF,TGTGCCAGCAGCCTCGACAGAGATAATTCACCCCTCCACTTT
15,TRBD2,TRBJ2-1,many,TRBV6-1,CASSYGTRSYNEQFF,TGTGCCAGCAGTTACGGGACTAGGTCCTACAATGAGCAGTTCTTC
16,TRBD2,TRBJ2-3,few,TRBV11-2,CASSLVLAASTDTQYF,TGTGCCAGCAGCTTGGTTCTAGCGGCTAGCACAGATACGCAGTATTTT
13,.,TRBJ1-5,many,TRBV29-1,CSVAREGNQPQHF,TGCAGCGTTGCCCGGGAGGGCAATCAGCCCCAGCATTTT
21,TRBD2,TRBJ2-4,few,TRBV9,CASSARASGSPELGAKNIQYF,TGTGCCAGCAGCGCCCGGGCTAGCGGGAGCCCCGAACTGGGCGCCAAAAACATTCAGTACTTC
16,.,TRBJ2-2,many,TRBV11-2,CASSAGHRVDTGELFF,TGTGCCAGCAGCGCCGGTCACAGGGTGGACACCGGGGAGCTGTTTTTT